This record concerns one T cell receptor beta chain sequence. Method: immunoSEQ multiplex PCR; TCRdb's copy keeps in-frame clones and lacks some. This sample has over 100,000 clones, with 80% to 90% found just once. The data originate from a study of blood T cell repertoires in COVID-19. Study-level information: Spain, Italy and the United States supplied samples that represented acute and convalescent COVID-19. T cells, B-cell-depleted T cells, or PBMCs supplied cDNA or gDNA.

The V and J ends lost 2 bases and 1 base respectively, with 17 bases between them. This CDR3 has 17 amino acids. The V gene's germline CDR1 is LNHDA and CDR2 SQIVND (reference sequence). This sequence was found in a human donor with acute or convalescent COVID-19. The donor label of this sample is uncertain. This sequence joins TRBV19 and TRBJ1-1; the D is unclear. Sequenced sample: peripheral blood. The CDR3 reads CASSISPAASGNTEAFF. The CDR3 coding sequence is TGTGCCAGTAGTATATCTCCGGCGGCCTCGGGGAACACTGAAGCTTTCTTT.